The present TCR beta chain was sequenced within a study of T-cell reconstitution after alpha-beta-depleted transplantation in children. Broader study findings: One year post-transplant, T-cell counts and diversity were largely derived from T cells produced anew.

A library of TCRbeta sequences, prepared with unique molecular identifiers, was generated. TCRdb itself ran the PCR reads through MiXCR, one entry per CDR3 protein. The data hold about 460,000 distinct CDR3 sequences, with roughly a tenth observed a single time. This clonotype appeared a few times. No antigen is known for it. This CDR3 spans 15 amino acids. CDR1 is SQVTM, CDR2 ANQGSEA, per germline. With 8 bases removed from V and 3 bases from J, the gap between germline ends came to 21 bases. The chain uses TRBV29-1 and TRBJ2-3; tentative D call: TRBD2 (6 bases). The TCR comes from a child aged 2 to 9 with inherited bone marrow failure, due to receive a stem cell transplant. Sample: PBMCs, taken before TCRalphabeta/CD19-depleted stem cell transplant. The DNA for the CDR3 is TGCAGCCTCCCTTGGCCTGGAGGAGGGACAGATACGCAGTATTTT. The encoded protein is CSLPWPGGGTDTQYF.